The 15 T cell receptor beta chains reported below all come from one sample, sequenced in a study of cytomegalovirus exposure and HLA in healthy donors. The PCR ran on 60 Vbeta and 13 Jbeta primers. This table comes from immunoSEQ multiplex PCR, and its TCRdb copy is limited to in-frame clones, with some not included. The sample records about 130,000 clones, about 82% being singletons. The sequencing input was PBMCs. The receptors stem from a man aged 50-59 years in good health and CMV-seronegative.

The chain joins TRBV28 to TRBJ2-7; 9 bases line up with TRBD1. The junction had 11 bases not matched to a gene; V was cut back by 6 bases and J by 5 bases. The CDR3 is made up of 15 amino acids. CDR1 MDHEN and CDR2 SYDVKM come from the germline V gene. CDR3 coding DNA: TGTGCCAGCAGCCGACCGGGACAGGGTTCCCACGAGCAGTACGTC. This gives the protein CASSRPGQGSHEQYV.

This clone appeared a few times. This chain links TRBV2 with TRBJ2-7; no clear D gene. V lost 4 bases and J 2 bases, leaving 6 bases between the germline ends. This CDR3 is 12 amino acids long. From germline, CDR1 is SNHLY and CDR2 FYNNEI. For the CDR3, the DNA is TGTGCCAGCAGTGCGTGGGCCTACGAGCAGTACGTC. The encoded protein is CASSAWAYEQYV.

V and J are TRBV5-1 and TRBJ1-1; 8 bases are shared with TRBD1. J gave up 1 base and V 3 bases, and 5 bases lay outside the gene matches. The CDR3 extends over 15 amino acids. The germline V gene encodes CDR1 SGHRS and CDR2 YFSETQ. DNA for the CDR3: TGCGCCAGCAGCTCCTCCGGGACAGGGAACACTGAAGCTTTCTTT. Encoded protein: CASSSSGTGNTEAFF.

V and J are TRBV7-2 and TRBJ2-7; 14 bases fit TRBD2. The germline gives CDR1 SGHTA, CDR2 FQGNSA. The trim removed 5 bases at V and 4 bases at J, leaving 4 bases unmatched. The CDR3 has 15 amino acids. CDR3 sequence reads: CASSQTSGGEYEQYF. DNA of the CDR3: TGTGCCAGCAGCCAGACTAGCGGGGGGGAATACGAGCAGTACTTC.

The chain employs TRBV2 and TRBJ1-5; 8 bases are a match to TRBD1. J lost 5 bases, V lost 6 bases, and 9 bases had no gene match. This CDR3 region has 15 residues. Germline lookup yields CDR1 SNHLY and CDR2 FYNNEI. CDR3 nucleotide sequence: TGTGCCAGCAGGGACGGACAGGGATGGGATCAGCCCCAGCATTTT. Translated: CASRDGQGWDQPQHF.

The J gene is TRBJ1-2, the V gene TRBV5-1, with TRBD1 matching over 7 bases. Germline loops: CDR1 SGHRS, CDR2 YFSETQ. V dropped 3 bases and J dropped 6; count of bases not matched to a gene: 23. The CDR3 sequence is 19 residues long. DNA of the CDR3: TGCGCCAGCAGCTCCTTGGATGTAGGAGGGGGCGCGGTCGAGAATGGCTACACCTTC. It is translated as CASSSLDVGGGAVENGYTF.

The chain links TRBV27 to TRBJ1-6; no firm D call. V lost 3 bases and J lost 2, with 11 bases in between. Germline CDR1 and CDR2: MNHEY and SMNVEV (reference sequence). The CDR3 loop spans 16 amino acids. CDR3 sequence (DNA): TGTGCCAGCAGTTTTCTCGGGAACCCCTATAATTCACCCCTCCACTTT. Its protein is CASSFLGNPYNSPLHF.

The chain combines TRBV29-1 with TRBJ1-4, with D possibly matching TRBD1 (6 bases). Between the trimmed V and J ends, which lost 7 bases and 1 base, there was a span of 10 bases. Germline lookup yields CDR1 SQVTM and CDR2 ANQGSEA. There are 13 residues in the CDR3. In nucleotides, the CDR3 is TGCAGCGCAACAGGGCGAACTAATGAAAAACTGTTTTTT. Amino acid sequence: CSATGRTNEKLFF.

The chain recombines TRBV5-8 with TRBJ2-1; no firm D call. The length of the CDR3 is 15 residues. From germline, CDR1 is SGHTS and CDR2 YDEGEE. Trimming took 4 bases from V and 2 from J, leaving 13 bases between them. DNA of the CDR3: TGTGCCAGCAGCGCAGACGGGTGGGCCTACAATGAGCAGTTCTTC. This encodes CASSADGWAYNEQFF.

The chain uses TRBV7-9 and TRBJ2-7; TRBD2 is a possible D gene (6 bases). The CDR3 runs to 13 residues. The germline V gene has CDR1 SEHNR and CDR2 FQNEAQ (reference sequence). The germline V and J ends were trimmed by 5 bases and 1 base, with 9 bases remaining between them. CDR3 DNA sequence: TGTGCCAGCAGCCCCGGGACTTCCTACGAGCAGTACTTC. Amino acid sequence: CASSPGTSYEQYF.

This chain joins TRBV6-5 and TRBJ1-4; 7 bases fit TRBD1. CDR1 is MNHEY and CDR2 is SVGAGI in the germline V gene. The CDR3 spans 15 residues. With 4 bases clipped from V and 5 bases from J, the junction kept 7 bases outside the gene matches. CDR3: CASSSLGQENEKLFF. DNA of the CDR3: TGTGCCAGCAGTTCCCTCGGACAGGAGAATGAAAAACTGTTTTTT.

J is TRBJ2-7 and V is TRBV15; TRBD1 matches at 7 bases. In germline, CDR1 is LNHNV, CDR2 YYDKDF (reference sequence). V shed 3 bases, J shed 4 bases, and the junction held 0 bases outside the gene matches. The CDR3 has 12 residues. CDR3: CATSRDRYEQYF. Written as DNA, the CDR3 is TGTGCCACCAGCAGGGACAGGTACGAGCAGTACTTC.

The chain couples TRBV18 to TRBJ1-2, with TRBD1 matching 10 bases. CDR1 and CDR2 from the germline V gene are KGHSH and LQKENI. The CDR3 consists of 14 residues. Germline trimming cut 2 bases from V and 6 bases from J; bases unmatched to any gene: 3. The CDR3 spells CASSPMTGGNGYTF. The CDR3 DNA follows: TGTGCCAGCTCACCAATGACAGGGGGCAATGGCTACACCTTC.

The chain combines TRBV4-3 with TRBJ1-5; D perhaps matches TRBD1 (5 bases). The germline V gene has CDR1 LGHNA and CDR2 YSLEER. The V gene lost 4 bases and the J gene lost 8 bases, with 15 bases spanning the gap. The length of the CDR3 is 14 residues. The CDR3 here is CASSPQGGKEPQHF. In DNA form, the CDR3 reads TGCGCCAGCAGCCCCCAGGGAGGGAAAGAGCCCCAGCATTTT.

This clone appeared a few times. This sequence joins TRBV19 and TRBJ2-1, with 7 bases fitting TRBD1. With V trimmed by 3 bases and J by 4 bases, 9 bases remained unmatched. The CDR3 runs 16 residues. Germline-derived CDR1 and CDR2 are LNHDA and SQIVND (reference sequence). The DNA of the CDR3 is TGTGCCAGTAGTATCTCCGCCGGGACAGCTTACAATGAGCAGTTCTTC. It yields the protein CASSISAGTAYNEQFF.